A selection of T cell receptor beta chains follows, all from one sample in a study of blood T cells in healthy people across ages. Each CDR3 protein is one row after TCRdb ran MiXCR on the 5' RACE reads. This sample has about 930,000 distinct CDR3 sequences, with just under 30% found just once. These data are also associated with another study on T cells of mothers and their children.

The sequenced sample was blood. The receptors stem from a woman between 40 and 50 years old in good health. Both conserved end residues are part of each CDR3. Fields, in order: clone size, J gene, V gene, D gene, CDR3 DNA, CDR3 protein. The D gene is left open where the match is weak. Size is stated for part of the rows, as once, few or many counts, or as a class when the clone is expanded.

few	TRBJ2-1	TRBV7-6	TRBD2	TGTGCCAGCAGCCCGGCGGGACTAGCGAGTCACAATGAGCAGTTCTTC	CASSPAGLASHNEQFF
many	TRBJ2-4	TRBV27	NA	TGTGCCAGCAGTTTATCCTCCAAAAACATTCAGTACTTC	CASSLSSKNIQYF
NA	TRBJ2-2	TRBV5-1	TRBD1	TGCGCCAGCTACGGACAGGGAAACACCGGGGAGCTGTTTTTT	CASYGQGNTGELFF
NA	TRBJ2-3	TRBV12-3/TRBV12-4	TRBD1	TGTGCCAGCAGCCCAGCCGGGACAGGGGGATATACGCAGTATTTT	CASSPAGTGGYTQYF
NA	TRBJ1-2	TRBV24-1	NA	TGTGCCACCAGTGATCCCGGGACGGAAAACTATGGCTACACCTTC	CATSDPGTENYGYTF
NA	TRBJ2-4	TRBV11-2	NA	TGTGCCAGCAGCTTAGTCGGTTACATTCAGTACTTC	CASSLVGYIQYF
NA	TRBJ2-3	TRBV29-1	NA	TGCAGCGTTGGGTCTCGGCACACAGATACGCAGTATTTT	CSVGSRHTDTQYF
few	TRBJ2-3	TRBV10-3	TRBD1	TGTGCCATCAGTGGTAGCAGGGGGACCACAGATACGCAGTATTTT	CAISGSRGTTDTQYF
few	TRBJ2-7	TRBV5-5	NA	TGTGCCAGCAGCTTGAGGTCCTCGGGACTCAACACCTACGAGCAGTACTTC	CASSLRSSGLNTYEQYF
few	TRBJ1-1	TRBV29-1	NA	TGCAGCGTTGATCTGGGGACCACTGAAGCTTTCTTT	CSVDLGTTEAFF
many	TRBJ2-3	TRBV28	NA	TGTGCCAGCAGTTTAATATGGCGGGGAAGCACAGATACGCAGTATTTT	CASSLIWRGSTDTQYF
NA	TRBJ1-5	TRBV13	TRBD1	TGTGCCAGCAGTACAGGGGGCGTAGGGCAGCCCCAGCATTTT	CASSTGGVGQPQHF
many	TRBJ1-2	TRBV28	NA	TGTGCCAGCAGCGCCGCCCGGGGCGGCTATGGCTACACCTTC	CASSAARGGYGYTF
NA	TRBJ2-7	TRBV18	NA	TGTGCCAGCTCACCACTCACGGGGGACAACGAGCAGTACTTC	CASSPLTGDNEQYF
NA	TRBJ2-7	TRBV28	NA	TGTGCCAGCACTATAGAGGGTTTTGAGCAGTACTTC	CASTIEGFEQYF
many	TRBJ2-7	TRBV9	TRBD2	TGTGCCAGCAGCGAAGGGACTAGCGGGGTTTACGAGCAGTACTTC	CASSEGTSGVYEQYF
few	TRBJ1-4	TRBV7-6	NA	TGTGCCAGCAGCTCGGGGTCAAATAATGAAAAACTGTTTTTT	CASSSGSNNEKLFF
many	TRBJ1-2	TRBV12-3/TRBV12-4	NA	TGTGCCAGCAGTTTCTCGTATGGCTACACCTTC	CASSFSYGYTF
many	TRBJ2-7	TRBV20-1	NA	TGCAGTGCTTCCCGCCCTAGTTCGTCCTACGAGCAGTACTTC	CSASRPSSSYEQYF
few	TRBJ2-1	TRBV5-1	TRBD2	TGCGCCAGCAGCTTGCAAGCGGGGGGCTACAATGAGCAGTTCTTC	CASSLQAGGYNEQFF
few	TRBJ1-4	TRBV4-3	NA	TGCGCCAGCAGCCAAGACGGGGGGACCCAACAAAAACTGTTTTTT	CASSQDGGTQQKLFF
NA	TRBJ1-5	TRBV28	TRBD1	TGTGCCAGCAGTGGGACCGGGACAGGGGATCAGCCCCAGCATTTT	CASSGTGTGDQPQHF
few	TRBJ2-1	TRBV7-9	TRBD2	TGTGCCAGCAGCTTATCGGAGGGACTAGCTCGGAATGAGCAGTTCTTC	CASSLSEGLARNEQFF
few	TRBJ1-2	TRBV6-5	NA	TGTGCCAGCAGCGATGTAAGGGGATTCTATGGCTACACCTTC	CASSDVRGFYGYTF
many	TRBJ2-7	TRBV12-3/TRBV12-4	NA	TGTGCCAGCAGTTTAGGGGTTCCCGAGCAGTACTTC	CASSLGVPEQYF
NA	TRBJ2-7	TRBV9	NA	TGTGCCAGCAGCGTAGAGGTCGGATCCCCCTACGAGCAGTACTTC	CASSVEVGSPYEQYF
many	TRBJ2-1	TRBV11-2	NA	TGTGCCAGCAGCTGGGACCGTCAGGGTGAGGAGCAGTTCTTC	CASSWDRQGEEQFF
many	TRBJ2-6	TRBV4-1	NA	TGCGCCAGCAGACCAACCTTCGTGGGGTCTGGGGCCAACGTCCTGACTTTC	CASRPTFVGSGANVLTF
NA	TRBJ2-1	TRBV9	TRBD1	TGTGCCAGCAGCTACTGGGACAGCCTGGGGAATGAGCAGTTCTTC	CASSYWDSLGNEQFF
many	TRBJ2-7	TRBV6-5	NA	TGTGCCAGCAGTTATTCGGGGGTCTCCTACGAGCAGTACTTC	CASSYSGVSYEQYF
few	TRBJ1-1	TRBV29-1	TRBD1	TGCAGCGTTCCGGGACAGGGGTACACTGAAGCTTTCTTT	CSVPGQGYTEAFF
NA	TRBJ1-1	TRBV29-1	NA	TGCAGCGTTGGAAAGCTTGAAGCTTTCTTT	CSVGKLEAFF
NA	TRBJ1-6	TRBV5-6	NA	TGTGCCAGCAGCTCGGACAGTTATTCACCCCTCCACTTT	CASSSDSYSPLHF
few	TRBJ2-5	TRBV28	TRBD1	TGTGCCAGCAGTTTCGGACAGGGGGCAACAGAGACCCAGTACTTC	CASSFGQGATETQYF
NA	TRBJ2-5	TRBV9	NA	TGTGCCAGCAGCGTAGGAGAGAGGAGGGAGACCCAGTACTTC	CASSVGERRETQYF
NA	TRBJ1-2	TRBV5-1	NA	TGCGCCAGCAGCTTCTCAGGGACCGACCTTAACTATGGCTACACCTTC	CASSFSGTDLNYGYTF
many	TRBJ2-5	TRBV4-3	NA	TGCGCCAGCAGCCAAGGCTCAGGGGCGGGAGAGACCCAGTACTTC	CASSQGSGAGETQYF
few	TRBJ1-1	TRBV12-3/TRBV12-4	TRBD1	TGTGCCAGCAGTTTAGCGGACAGGGGGCACACTGAAGCTTTCTTT	CASSLADRGHTEAFF
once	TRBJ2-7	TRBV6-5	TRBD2	TGTGCCAGCAGTTACTTTAGCGGGGGGGTCAGCTCCTACAATGAGCAGTACTTC	CASSYFSGGVSSYNEQYF
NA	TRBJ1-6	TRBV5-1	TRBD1	TGCGCCAGCAGCACCCGGGACAGGGCCGCAAATAATTCACCCCTCCACTTT	CASSTRDRAANNSPLHF